Below are 17 T cell receptor beta chains sequenced from a single sample in a study of shared T cell receptors in the human thymus. Generated by immunoSEQ multiplex PCR, the TCRdb table keeps only in-frame clones and is missing some. The sample has approximately 660,000 clones, 88% seen once. These sequences were also reported in another study, on human thymus T cells.

The sequenced material came from thymocytes. The receptors come from a boy younger than two with a congenital heart defect.

The rearrangement links TRBV28 to TRBJ2-1; 11 nucleotides agree with TRBD2. The V segment lost 3 bases and the J segment 5 bases; nucleotides outside the gene matches: 6. Germline-derived CDR1 and CDR2 are MDHEN and SYDVKM. The CDR3 is made up of 16 amino acids. The CDR3 spells CASSFLAGGPDNEQFF. The DNA of the CDR3 is TGTGCCAGCAGTTTCTTAGCGGGAGGGCCTGACAATGAGCAGTTCTTC.

The genes are TRBV10-1 and TRBJ2-1, with a tentative D call TRBD2 (6 bases). V gave up 0 bases and J gave up 6 bases, with 15 bases separating them. Germline-derived CDR1 and CDR2 are WNHNN and SYGVQD (reference sequence). The CDR3 extends over 16 amino acids. The CDR3 sequence: CASSESYGRARNEQFF. The DNA of the CDR3 is TGCGCCAGCAGTGAGTCTTACGGGAGAGCCCGCAATGAGCAGTTCTTC.

This chain connects TRBV7-9 to TRBJ1-1; D perhaps matches TRBD1 (6 bases). The CDR3 spans 12 residues. The ends were cut back, 10 bases at V and 2 bases at J, with 11 bases in the middle. Germline assignment: CDR1 SEHNR and CDR2 FQNEAQ (reference sequence). CDR3 in amino acids: CAIYRDNTEAFF. CDR3 nucleotides: TGTGCCATTTACAGGGACAACACTGAAGCTTTCTTT.

This sequence joins TRBV4-3 and TRBJ1-1; D ambiguous. The CDR3 extends over 15 amino acids. V was cut by 0 bases and J by 0 bases, with 8 bases left in between. Looked up from germline, CDR1 is LGHNA and CDR2 is YSLEER. In nucleotides, the CDR3 is TGCGCCAGCAGCCAAGATGGGCCGATGAACACTGAAGCTTTCTTT. Amino acid sequence: CASSQDGPMNTEAFF.

In its sample, this clone was seen once. The chain carries TRBV7-3 and TRBJ2-6, with D possibly matching TRBD1 (5 bases). Germline CDR1 and CDR2: SGHTA and FQGTGA. The CDR3 runs to 18 residues. The ends were cut back, 1 base at V and 0 bases at J, with 13 bases in the middle. The CDR3 spells CASSLRGHRSSGANVLTF. CDR3 DNA: TGTGCCAGCAGCTTAAGGGGTCACAGGAGCTCTGGGGCCAACGTCCTGACTTTC.

Note on this clone: Germline and junction disagree at one end, which may indicate a read error. The rearrangement joins TRBV28 to TRBJ2-7; 8 nucleotides match TRBD1. This CDR3 is 14 amino acids long. The germline V gene encodes CDR1 MDHEN and CDR2 SYDVKM. As DNA, the CDR3 is TGTGCCAGCAGCCCCATCGCCCCGGACAGGGAGGAGAGCTTC. The encoded protein is CASSPIAPDREESF.

This rearrangement joins TRBV5-5 to TRBJ1-3; possibly TRBD1 for D (5 bases). Germline CDR1 SGHKS, CDR2 YYEKEE (reference sequence). This CDR3 has 14 residues. V lost 3 bases to trimming and J lost 1 base, with 8 bases between them. The CDR3 is CASSSTGSGNTIYF. The CDR3 DNA sequence: TGTGCCAGCAGCTCCACAGGTTCTGGAAACACCATATATTTT. Full variable domain (remainder filled in from reference TRBV5-5 and TRBJ1-3): DAGVTQSPTHLIKTRGQQVTLRCSPISGHKSVSWYQQVLGQGPQFIFQYYEKEERGRGNFPDRFSARQFPNYSSELNVNALLLGDSALYLCASSSTGSGNTIYFGEGSWLTVV.

This clone was observed a single time. CDR3 region: CASSDPQRSSYNEQFF. The CDR3 DNA follows: TGTGCCAGCAGCGACCCGCAGCGGAGCTCCTACAATGAGCAGTTCTTC. The rearrangement joins TRBV11-3 to TRBJ2-1, with D perhaps matching TRBD2 (5 bases). This CDR3 is 16 amino acids long. The germline V and J ends were trimmed by 5 bases and 0 bases, with 14 bases remaining between them. CDR1 and CDR2 from the germline V gene are SGHNT and YENEEA.

This rearrangement joins TRBV19 to TRBJ2-7; maybe TRBD2 (7 bases). The germline V and J ends were trimmed by 8 bases and 0 bases, with 14 bases remaining between them. Germline values: CDR1 LNHDA, CDR2 SQIVND (reference sequence). The CDR3 has 14 amino acids. The CDR3 region is CASGGRGRSYEQYF. As DNA, the CDR3 is TGTGCCAGTGGTGGGCGGGGGCGCTCCTACGAGCAGTACTTC.

The CDR3 here is CASSSSGRSDLAKNIQYF. The CDR3 bases are TGTGCCAGCAGCAGTTCCGGCAGAAGCGATTTAGCCAAAAACATTCAGTACTTC. The V gene is TRBV21-1, the J gene TRBJ2-4; whether TRBD2, the table's D call, matches the DNA was not checked. TRBV21-1 is marked as a pseudogene. The CDR3 runs to 18 residues.

This chain uses TRBV9 with TRBJ2-1; D is undetermined. The CDR3 sequence is 14 residues long. V was clipped by 1 base and J by 8 bases, with 13 bases between them. In germline, CDR1 is SGDLS, CDR2 YYNGEE. The CDR3 is CASSVRSDLDEQFF. In DNA, the CDR3 is TGTGCCAGCAGCGTAAGGAGCGACCTCGATGAGCAGTTCTTC. The whole variable domain, filled in from reference TRBV9 and TRBJ2-1, reads DSGVTQTPKHLITATGQRVTLRCSPRSGDLSVYWYQQSLDQGLQFLIQYYNGEERAKGNILERFSAQQFPDLHSELNLSSLELGDSALYFCASSVRSDLDEQFFGPGTRLTVL.

The chain combines TRBV12-2 with TRBJ2-3; the table's D call, TRBD2, has no DNA check behind it. TRBV12-2 is listed as a pseudogene. This CDR3 has 16 amino acids. This CDR3 is CASRLAGLAGDDTQYF. As DNA, the CDR3 is TGTGCAAGTCGCTTAGCCGGACTAGCGGGAGACGATACGCAGTATTTT.

This clone was picked up one time. V is TRBV7-9 and J is TRBJ2-3; TRBD2 aligns across 7 bases. Germline lookup yields CDR1 SEHNR and CDR2 FQNEAQ (reference sequence). The CDR3 loop spans 15 amino acids. V was pared by 5 bases and J by 4 bases, with 9 bases of the junction left unmatched. This CDR3 reads CASSPPSGMADTQYF. The CDR3 DNA is TGTGCCAGCAGCCCGCCCAGCGGGATGGCAGATACGCAGTATTTT.

This chain uses TRBV4-1 with TRBJ2-1; TRBD2 might be the D (6 bases). The CDR3 covers 16 residues. Trimming removed 4 bases at V and 3 bases at J, with 16 bases between. From germline, CDR1 is MGHRA and CDR2 YSYEKL. CDR3 sequence (DNA): TGCGCCAGCAGCCCGCCTTTAGCGGCTATCTACAATGAGCAGTTCTTC. It specifies CASSPPLAAIYNEQFF.

This rearrangement joins TRBV7-2 to TRBJ2-3; TRBD2 matches 9 bases. The CDR3 is 15 amino acids. V lost 6 bases to trimming and J lost 5 bases; unmatched junction nucleotides: 9. Germline CDR1 reads SGHTA; CDR2 reads FQGNSA. Here the CDR3 DNA reads TGTGCCAGCAGGACATTGCGGGAGGGCAGAGATACGCAGTATTTT. Translation: CASRTLREGRDTQYF.

This clone showed up just once. V is TRBV11-3 and J is TRBJ2-5, with D possibly matching TRBD2 (7 bases). Germline assignment: CDR1 SGHNT and CDR2 YENEEA. Between the trimmed V and J ends, which lost 5 bases and 5 bases, there was a span of 12 bases. This CDR3 is built from 13 residues. The CDR3 DNA is TGTGCCAGCAGCACCGAGGGGGGGGAGACCCAGTACTTC. It codes for CASSTEGGETQYF. Together with reference TRBV11-3 and TRBJ2-5, the CDR3 gives the full variable domain: EAGVVQSPRYKIIEKKQPVAFWCNPISGHNTLYWYLQNLGQGPELLIRYENEEAVDDSQLPKDRFSAERLKGVDSTLKIQPAELGDSAVYLCASSTEGGETQYFGPGTRLLVL.

V gene TRBV10-3 combines with J gene TRBJ1-1; 7 bases line up with TRBD1. The length of the CDR3 is 18 residues. Germline V gene data show CDR1 as ENHRY and CDR2 as SYGVKD. V was pared by 0 bases and J by 2 bases, with 12 bases of the junction left unmatched. Here the CDR3 DNA reads TGTGCCATCAGTGAGTCTCTTAGGGGGCAGCGGCCAAACACTGAAGCTTTCTTT. It encodes CAISESLRGQRPNTEAFF.